Sequencing of this T cell receptor (beta chain) was carried out in a study of blood T cell repertoires in COVID-19. The repertoire was sequenced with immunoSEQ multiplex PCR; TCRdb's copy has only in-frame clones and lacks some. This table holds 150,000 to 200,000 clones, about 88% found once. All enrollees were about 18 to 89 years old and from approximately 25 US areas. Losses at the gene ends were 5 bases for V and 1 base for J; bases not matched to a gene: 4. CDR3 length equals 15 residues. CDR1 and CDR2 from the germline V gene are LNHDA and SQIVND (reference sequence). The clonotype comes from a woman younger than 35 who had recovered from COVID-19. Sequenced: PBMCs or T cells enriched from blood (not recorded which). The chain links TRBV19 to TRBJ1-5; 8 bases line up with TRBD1. The CDR3 loop is CASSAGGRSNQPQHF. CDR3 coding DNA: TGTGCCAGTAGTGCAGGGGGCAGGAGCAATCAGCCCCAGCATTTT. The full variable domain, its missing parts supplied by reference TRBV19 and TRBJ1-5, is DGGITQSPKYLFRKEGQNVTLSCEQNLNHDAMYWYRQDPGQGLRLIYYSQIVNDFQKGDIAEGYSVSREKKESFPLTVTSAQKNPTAFYLCASSAGGRSNQPQHFGDGTRLSIL.